One TCR beta chain is described in this entry. The antigen remains unidentified. Treatment reported: some 20 received Ad26.COV2.S at low or high dose, single or two shots; roughly five received placebo; per-sample allocation not given. Sampling was done on day 63 after the first vaccine or placebo injection. Profiling relied on immunoSEQ multiplex PCR, and the TCRdb table lists in-frame clones only, not all of them. The sample lists around 340,000 clones, about 88% occurring once. The entry originates in a study of Ad26.COV2.S vaccination and SARS-CoV-2 variants. The V end was cut by 5 bases, the J end by 2 bases, with 10 bases between. The CDR3 spans 15 residues. Germline V gene data show CDR1 as MGHDK and CDR2 as SYGVNS. Study-wide points: Total T cell responses, in the TCR breadth and depth analyses, may have been underestimated.

V is TRBV25-1 and J is TRBJ2-6; possibly TRBD1 for D (6 bases). The sequence was collected from a person between 18 and 60 years old who received the Ad26.COV2.S COVID-19 vaccine or a placebo. The sequenced sample was peripheral blood, obtained in a trial of Ad26.COV2.S vaccine versus placebo. The CDR3: CASSKGGAGANVLTF. The DNA for the CDR3 is TGTGCCAGCAGTAAAGGGGGTGCTGGGGCCAACGTCCTGACTTTC. The full variable domain, in which reference TRBV25-1 and TRBJ2-6 provide the parts outside the CDR3, is EADIYQTPRYLVIGTGKKITLECSQTMGHDKMYWYQQDPGMELHLIHYSYGVNSTEKGDLSSESTVSRIRTEHFPLTLESARPSHTSQYLCASSKGGAGANVLTFGAGSRLTVL.